This T cell receptor (beta chain) was observed in a study of OX40 agonist ivuxolimab in advanced cancers. Study as a whole: Therapy given before enrollment (anti-PD-1, anti-PD-L1 or anti-CTLA-4) was allowed, and roughly 41% had some.

Germline V gene lookup returns CDR1 SGDLS and CDR2 YYNGEE. V was trimmed by 2 bases and J by 4 bases, leaving 7 bases between them. The CDR3 contains 13 residues. Sequencing used immunoSEQ multiplex PCR; TCRdb keeps in-frame clones, though not all of them. The sample holds about 86,000 clones; about 89% are singletons and the top ten take about 9%. On cycle 4 day 1 and cycle 7 day 1, as well as at baseline, blood was sampled. The clonotype was recovered from an adult with an advanced solid tumor such as melanoma, head and neck, liver or kidney cancer. The input for sequencing was CD4+ or CD8+ T cells sorted from blood, taken in a trial of the OX40 agonist ivuxolimab. The chain is built from TRBV9 and TRBJ1-3, with D tentatively TRBD1 (6 bases). CDR3 loop: CASSVTGGNTIYF. DNA of the CDR3: TGTGCCAGCAGCGTGACAGGAGGAAACACCATATATTTT.